This T cell receptor (beta chain) was sequenced in a study of blood T cell repertoires in COVID-19. Study information: PBMCs, B-cell-depleted T cells, or T cells provided the cDNA or gDNA that made up the material.

The CDR3 has 13 amino acids. Trimming stripped 5 bases from V and 7 bases from J, with 12 bases between. Germline assignment: CDR1 MNHEY and CDR2 SMNVEV (reference sequence). Clinical history reported by participants formed the basis on which cohorts were assigned. For recovered donors of Cohort 3, there were two negative PCRs, clearance, or symptom resolution. Profiling relied on immunoSEQ multiplex PCR, and the TCRdb table lists in-frame clones only, not all of them. The sample shows 250,000 to 350,000 clones, about 88% of them seen only once. Sequencing was performed on PBMCs or T cells enriched from blood (not recorded which). This chain links TRBV27 with TRBJ1-5; possible D gene TRBD1, 6 bases. The clonotype was recovered from a woman aged 45-59 years who had recovered from COVID-19. The CDR3 here is CASSIQGRQPQHF. CDR3 coding DNA: TGTGCCAGCAGTATACAGGGTCGGCAGCCCCAGCATTTT.